This T cell receptor (beta chain) was identified during a study of sequential checkpoint blockade in melanoma. Across the whole study: TCRβ was sequenced from DNA of 91 pretreatment tumors.

Noted treatment: randomized to nivolumab then ipilimumab (arm A) or the reverse (arm B). Whole-study findings and limits: Pretreatment TIL clonality tracked with response in the nivolumab-first arm.

About this clone: Its target is unknown.

Sequencing was performed with immunoSEQ multiplex PCR; in TCRdb, only in-frame clones are kept and a portion is missing. Of 3,000 to 3,500 clones listed, 18% were seen once; the top ten hold around 22%. This CDR3 region has 14 residues. Germline assignment: CDR1 MNHGY and CDR2 SAAAGT. The V gene lost 4 bases and the J gene lost 5 bases, with 14 bases spanning the gap. The source is a human donor with melanoma. The chain recombines TRBV6-8 with TRBJ1-1; tentatively, D is TRBD1 (5 bases). The input for sequencing was tumor tissue (inferred from file names), taken from a patient given nivolumab and ipilimumab in sequence. In nucleotides, the CDR3 is TGTGCCAGCAGTTTGGTAAGGGGAAGGACTGAAGCTTTCTTT. This sequence encodes CASSLVRGRTEAFF.